The 16 T cell receptor beta chains listed next were all sequenced from one sample in a study of neurological immune-mediated disorders. Time point denoted: technical triplicate 2. TCRdb reanalysed the 5' RACE reads using MiXCR and keeps one entry per CDR3 protein. This sample has around 56,000 distinct CDR3 sequences, with around 24% found just once. The sample taken for sequencing was PBMCs. These receptors all stem from a man aged 55-75 years with HTLV-1-associated myelopathy (HAM/TSP).

This rearrangement joins TRBV5-6 to TRBJ1-2; TRBD1 might be the D (6 bases). Germline CDR1 is SGHDT and CDR2 is YYEEEE. V lost 3 bases and J lost 4, with 28 bases in between. The length of the CDR3 is 19 residues. CDR3 DNA sequence: TGTGCCAGCAGCTCGGGGCACCGGGACACGGGTCTTTGGGGCTATGGCTACACCTTC. It specifies CASSSGHRDTGLWGYGYTF.

This clonotype has ten or more counts. This chain connects TRBV7-8 to TRBJ1-5, with D possibly matching TRBD1 (6 bases). CDR1 is SGHVS, CDR2 FQNEAQ, per germline. V was shortened by 3 bases and J by 6 bases, with 12 bases between the two germline ends. The CDR3 sequence is 14 residues long. CDR3 amino acids: CASSFTGPSQPQHF. The CDR3 nucleotides read TGTGCCAGCAGCTTCACAGGGCCGAGTCAGCCCCAGCATTTT.

This clonotype appeared many times. This chain uses TRBV15 with TRBJ2-1; tentative D call: TRBD2 (6 bases). The CDR3 is made up of 16 amino acids. Deletions cut 0 bases from V and 4 bases from J, with 13 bases between. Per the germline V gene, CDR1 is LNHNV and CDR2 is YYDKDF (reference sequence). The CDR3 spells CATSREPGLVYNEQFF. CDR3 DNA sequence: TGTGCCACCAGCAGAGAACCGGGACTCGTGTACAATGAGCAGTTCTTC.

DNA for the CDR3: TGTGCCAGCAGCCAGGGGGTACAGCCCCAGCATTTT. Translated, it gives CASSQGVQPQHF. The chain is built from TRBV7-8 and TRBJ1-5, with 7 bases that match TRBD1. The CDR3 length is 12 residues. V trimming: 5 bases; J trimming: 7 bases; junction bases outside the gene matches: 2. Looked up from germline, CDR1 is SGHVS and CDR2 is FQNEAQ.

This clonotype was seen many times. The chain combines TRBV7-6 with TRBJ2-7; TRBD2 agrees at 10 bases. The trim removed 4 bases at V and 3 bases at J, leaving 30 bases unmatched. The CDR3 is made up of 23 amino acids. Germline V lookup: CDR1 SGHVS, CDR2 FNYEAQ. CDR3 DNA sequence: TGTGCCAGCAGCTCCCTGCTGGGACTAGCGTGTACATGGCCGTGGGTAGCAAACTACGAGCAGTACTTC. It codes for CASSSLLGLACTWPWVANYEQYF.

This clonotype has a count of ten or more. The rearrangement links TRBV10-2 to TRBJ2-7, with TRBD1 matching over 9 bases. Losses at the gene ends were 8 bases for V and 1 base for J; bases not matched to a gene: 12. Germline CDR1 reads WSHSY; CDR2 reads SAAADI. The CDR3 covers 16 residues. The CDR3 spells CASRGLGTGQSYEQYF. Here the CDR3 DNA reads TGCGCCAGCCGCGGGTTAGGGACAGGGCAATCCTACGAGCAGTACTTC.

This clonotype was seen at least ten times. The J gene is TRBJ2-7, the V gene TRBV7-3; 8 nucleotides match TRBD1. The V gene end was trimmed by 5 bases and the J gene end by 6 bases; junction bases not matched to a gene: 12. Germline CDR1 is SGHTA and CDR2 is FQGTGA. CDR3 length equals 15 residues. CDR3 in amino acids: CASSLTGTGDVEQYF. In DNA form, the CDR3 reads TGTGCCAGCAGCCTGACCGGGACAGGAGACGTCGAGCAGTACTTC.

The rearrangement links TRBV20-1 to TRBJ2-1; TRBD2 might be the D (6 bases). The germline V gene encodes CDR1 DFQATT and CDR2 SNEGSKA (reference sequence). Trimming shortened V by 6 bases and J by 4 bases, and 19 bases separated the two germline ends. The CDR3 covers 15 residues. Written as DNA, the CDR3 is TGCAGTGCCATCTCCGGTACTAGCCTGTACAATGAGCAGTTCTTC. It yields the protein CSAISGTSLYNEQFF.

The table lists this clonotype with many counts. The rearrangement joins TRBV12-3 or TRBV12-4 to TRBJ1-2; the D gene is possibly TRBD1 (5 bases). V was pared by 2 bases and J by 7 bases, with 11 bases between. This CDR3 has 13 amino acids. The CDR3 loop reads CASSLLQAAGYTF. CDR3 DNA sequence: TGTGCCAGCAGTTTACTACAGGCGGCTGGCTACACCTTC.

The CDR3 here is CASSQIAGTYEQYF. DNA of the CDR3: TGTGCCAGCAGCCAGATAGCGGGCACCTACGAGCAGTACTTC. This sequence joins TRBV3-1 and TRBJ2-7; 7 bases are shared with TRBD2. Trimming took 3 bases from V and 2 from J; bases not matched to a gene: 4. CDR3 length equals 14 residues. Per the germline V gene, CDR1 is LGHDT and CDR2 is YNNKEL (reference sequence).

This clonotype was picked up many times. In DNA form, the CDR3 reads TGCAGTGCCAGGGACAGGTTTAGGAGTTATGTAGATACGCAGTATTTT. Its protein product is CSARDRFRSYVDTQYF. This sequence joins TRBV20-1 and TRBJ2-3, with 8 nucleotides matching TRBD1. V dropped 6 bases and J dropped 5; count of bases not matched to a gene: 16. The CDR3 runs to 16 residues. Germline V gives CDR1 DFQATT, CDR2 SNEGSKA (reference sequence).

The table lists this clonotype with many counts. The rearrangement joins TRBV5-1 to TRBJ2-6; D gene uncertain. The CDR3 length is 17 residues. Germline CDR1 and CDR2: SGHRS and YFSETQ. The V gene lost 0 bases and the J gene lost 1 base, with 11 bases spanning the gap. The CDR3 region is CASSLGSFGSGANVLTF. CDR3 nucleotide sequence: TGCGCCAGCAGCTTGGGGTCCTTCGGATCTGGGGCCAACGTCCTGACTTTC.

This clonotype was observed a handful of times. J is TRBJ1-2 and V is TRBV6-5; 8 bases agree with TRBD1. Germline CDR1 reads MNHEY; CDR2 reads SVGAGI. CDR3 length: 13 amino acids. J was trimmed by 7 bases and V by 6 bases; bases with no gene match: 7. In DNA, the CDR3 is TGTGCCAGCAGCCGACAGGGGAAAATTGGCTACACCTTC. This translates into CASSRQGKIGYTF.

As to this clonotype: This may stem from a read error, because a much larger clone lies one nucleotide away. This chain connects TRBV6-1 to TRBJ2-5; 8 nucleotides agree with TRBD1. Germline-derived CDR1 and CDR2 are MNHNS and SASEGT. The CDR3 runs 16 residues. The CDR3 is CANSSGQGLLGETQYF. The CDR3 coding sequence is TGTGCCAACAGTTCCGGACAGGGATTATTGGGCGAGACCCAGTACTTC.

This clonotype was picked up many times. The CDR3 protein is CASSQGFGAGGGSPLHF. DNA for the CDR3: TGTGCCAGCAGCCAAGGATTCGGCGCAGGGGGTGGCTCACCCCTCCACTTT. The genes are TRBV3-1 and TRBJ1-6, with 7 bases matching TRBD1. Trimming took 1 base from V and 10 from J; bases not matched to a gene: 13. The CDR3 is 17 residues long. Germline V gene data show CDR1 as LGHDT and CDR2 as YNNKEL (reference sequence).

In this sample, this clonotype turned up many times. This chain uses TRBV18 with TRBJ2-7; D possibly corresponds to TRBD2 (5 bases). The CDR3 covers 14 residues. Trimming removed 0 bases at V and 3 bases at J, with 9 bases between. Germline assignment: CDR1 KGHSH and CDR2 LQKENI. CDR3 nucleotide sequence: TGTGCCAGCTCACCACCGAGAGCGGTCTACGAGCAGTACTTC. Its translation is CASSPPRAVYEQYF.